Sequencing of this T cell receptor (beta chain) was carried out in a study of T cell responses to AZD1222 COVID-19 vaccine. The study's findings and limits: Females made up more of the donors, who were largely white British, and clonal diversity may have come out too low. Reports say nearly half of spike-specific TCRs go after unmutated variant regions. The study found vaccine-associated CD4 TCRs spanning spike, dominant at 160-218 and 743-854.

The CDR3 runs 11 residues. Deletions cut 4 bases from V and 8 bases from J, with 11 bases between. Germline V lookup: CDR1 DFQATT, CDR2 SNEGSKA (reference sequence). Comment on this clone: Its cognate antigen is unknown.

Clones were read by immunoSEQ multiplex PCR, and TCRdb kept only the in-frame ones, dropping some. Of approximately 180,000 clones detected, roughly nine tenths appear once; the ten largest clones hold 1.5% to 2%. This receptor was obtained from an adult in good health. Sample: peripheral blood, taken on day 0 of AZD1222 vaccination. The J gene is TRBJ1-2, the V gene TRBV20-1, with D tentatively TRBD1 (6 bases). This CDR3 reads CSAIKGEGYTF. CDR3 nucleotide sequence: TGCAGTGCTATAAAGGGGGAGGGCTACACCTTC.